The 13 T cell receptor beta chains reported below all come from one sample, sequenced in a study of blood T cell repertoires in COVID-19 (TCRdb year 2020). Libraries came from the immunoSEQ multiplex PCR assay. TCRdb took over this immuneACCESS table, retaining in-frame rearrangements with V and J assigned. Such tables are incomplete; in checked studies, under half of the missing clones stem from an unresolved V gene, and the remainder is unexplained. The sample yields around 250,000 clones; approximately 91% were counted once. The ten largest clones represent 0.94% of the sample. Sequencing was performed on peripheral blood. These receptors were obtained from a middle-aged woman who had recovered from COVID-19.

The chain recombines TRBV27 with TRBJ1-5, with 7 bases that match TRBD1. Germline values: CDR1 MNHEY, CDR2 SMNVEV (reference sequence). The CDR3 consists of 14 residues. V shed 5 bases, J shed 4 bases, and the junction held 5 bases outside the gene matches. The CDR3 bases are TGTGCCAGCAGTGGAAAGACAGGGAATCAGCCCCAGCATTTT. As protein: CASSGKTGNQPQHF.

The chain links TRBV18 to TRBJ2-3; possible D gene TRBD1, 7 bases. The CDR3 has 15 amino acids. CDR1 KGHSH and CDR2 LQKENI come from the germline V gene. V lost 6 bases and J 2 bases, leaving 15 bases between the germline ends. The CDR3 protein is CASSSQGTYTDTQYF. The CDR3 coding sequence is TGTGCCAGCTCTTCACAGGGGACTTACACAGATACGCAGTATTTT.

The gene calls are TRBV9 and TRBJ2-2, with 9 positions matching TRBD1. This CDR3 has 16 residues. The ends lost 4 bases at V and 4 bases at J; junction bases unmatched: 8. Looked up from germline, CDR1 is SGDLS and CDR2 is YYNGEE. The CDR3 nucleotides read TGTGCCAGCAGCCCTGGACAGGGGACGGCCACCGGGGAGCTGTTTTTT. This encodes CASSPGQGTATGELFF.

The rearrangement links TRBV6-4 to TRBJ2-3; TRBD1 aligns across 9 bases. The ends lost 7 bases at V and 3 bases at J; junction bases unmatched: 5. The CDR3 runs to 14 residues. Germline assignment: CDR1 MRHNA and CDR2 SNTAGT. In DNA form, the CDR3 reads TGTGCCAGCACCAGACAGGGGGTGACAGATACGCAGTATTTT. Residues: CASTRQGVTDTQYF.

The CDR3 sequence is CSVARRLNTEAFF. The CDR3 DNA is TGCAGCGTAGCGCGACGATTGAACACTGAAGCTTTCTTT. The chain is built from TRBV29-1 and TRBJ1-1; D remains unclear. This CDR3 is 13 amino acids long. In germline, CDR1 is SQVTM, CDR2 ANQGSEA. V was pared by 6 bases and J by 0 bases, with 11 bases between. Looking up the rest from reference TRBV29-1 and TRBJ1-1 gives the full variable domain: SAVISQKPSRDICQRGTSLTIQCQVDSQVTMMFWYRQQPGQSLTLIATANQGSEATYESGFVIDKFPISRPNLTFSTLTVSNMSPEDSSIYLCSVARRLNTEAFFGQGTRLTVV.

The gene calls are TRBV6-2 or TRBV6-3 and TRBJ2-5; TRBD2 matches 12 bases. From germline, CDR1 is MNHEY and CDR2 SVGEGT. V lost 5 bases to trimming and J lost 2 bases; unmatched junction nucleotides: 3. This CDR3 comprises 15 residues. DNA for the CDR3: TGTGCCAGCAGTCGTACTAGCGGGAGGCAAGAGACCCAGTACTTC. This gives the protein CASSRTSGRQETQYF.

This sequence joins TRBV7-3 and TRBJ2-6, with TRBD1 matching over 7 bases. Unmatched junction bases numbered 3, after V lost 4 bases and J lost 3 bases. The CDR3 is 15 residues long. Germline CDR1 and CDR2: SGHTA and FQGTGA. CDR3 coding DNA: TGTGCCAGCAGCTCAACAGGGGTTGGGGCCAACGTCCTGACTTTC. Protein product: CASSSTGVGANVLTF.

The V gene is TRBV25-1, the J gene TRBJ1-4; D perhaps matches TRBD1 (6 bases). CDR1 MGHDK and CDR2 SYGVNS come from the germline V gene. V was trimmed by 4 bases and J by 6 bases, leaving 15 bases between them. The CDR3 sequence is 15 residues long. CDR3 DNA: TGTGCCAGCAGTGGATCGATGAAGGGGGATGAAAAACTGTTTTTT. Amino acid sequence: CASSGSMKGDEKLFF.

CDR3 in amino acids: CASSPPGGGERNTEAFF. CDR3 DNA sequence: TGTGCCAGCTCACCACCGGGGGGAGGGGAAAGAAACACTGAAGCTTTCTTT. V and J are TRBV18 and TRBJ1-1, with a weak D call TRBD1 (5 bases). CDR1 is KGHSH and CDR2 is LQKENI in the germline V gene. V shed 0 bases and J shed 2 bases, with 16 bases lying between them. The CDR3 runs to 17 residues.

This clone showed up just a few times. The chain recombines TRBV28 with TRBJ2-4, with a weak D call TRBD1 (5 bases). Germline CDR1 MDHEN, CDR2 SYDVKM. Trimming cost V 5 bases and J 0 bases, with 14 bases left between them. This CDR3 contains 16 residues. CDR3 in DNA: TGTGCCAGCAGTCCCCCTGGGGCGGTAGCCAAAAACATTCAGTACTTC. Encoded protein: CASSPPGAVAKNIQYF.

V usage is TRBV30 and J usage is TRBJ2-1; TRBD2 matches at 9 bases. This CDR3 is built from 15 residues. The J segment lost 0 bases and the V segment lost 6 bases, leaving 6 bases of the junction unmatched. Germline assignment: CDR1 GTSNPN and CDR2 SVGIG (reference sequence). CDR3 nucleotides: TGTGCCTGCCAAGCGGGGGGCGGCTCCTACAATGAGCAGTTCTTC. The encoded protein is CACQAGGGSYNEQFF.

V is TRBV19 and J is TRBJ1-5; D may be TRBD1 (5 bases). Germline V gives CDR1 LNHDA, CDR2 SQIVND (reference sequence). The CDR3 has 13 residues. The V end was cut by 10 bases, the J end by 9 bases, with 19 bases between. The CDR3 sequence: CANTVGAFGPQHF. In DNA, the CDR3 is TGTGCCAACACGGTTGGGGCCTTTGGGCCCCAGCATTTT.

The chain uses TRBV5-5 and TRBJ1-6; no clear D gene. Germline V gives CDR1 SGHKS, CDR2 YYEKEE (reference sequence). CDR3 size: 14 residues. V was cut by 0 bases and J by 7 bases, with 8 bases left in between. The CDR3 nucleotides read TGTGCCAGCAGCTTGGCGCAGGAAAATTCACCCCTCCACTTT. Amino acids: CASSLAQENSPLHF. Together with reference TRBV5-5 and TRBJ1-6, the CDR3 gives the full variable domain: DAGVTQSPTHLIKTRGQQVTLRCSPISGHKSVSWYQQVLGQGPQFIFQYYEKEERGRGNFPDRFSARQFPNYSSELNVNALLLGDSALYLCASSLAQENSPLHFGNGTRLTVT.